The TCR beta chain under discussion was sequenced for a study of T cells in tuberculosis. The overall study: Sequenced TCRs come from CD1B-GMM tetramer-binding T cells.

With 3 bases removed from V and 0 bases from J, the gap between germline ends came to 12 bases. The germline V gene has CDR1 LGHNA and CDR2 YNFKEQ. CDR3 size: 16 residues. Repertoires were generated with immunoSEQ multiplex PCR, while TCRdb's copy carries only in-frame clones and drops some. Among about 29,000 clones listed, 90% to 95% were seen once. A note on this clone: Its antigen remains unknown.

Study-wide results and limits: Active tuberculosis alpha repertoires lay closer to GMM-specific TCRs than controls'. Selection depended on which cryopreserved specimens were available.

The origin of this receptor is a donor under 30 with latent tuberculosis or without tuberculosis infection. J is TRBJ2-4 and V is TRBV4-2, with no clear D. Specimen: PBMCs. CDR3 sequence (DNA): TGTGCCAGCAGCCATCGCCTAGAACGAGCCAAAAACATTCAGTACTTC. Translated, it gives CASSHRLERAKNIQYF.